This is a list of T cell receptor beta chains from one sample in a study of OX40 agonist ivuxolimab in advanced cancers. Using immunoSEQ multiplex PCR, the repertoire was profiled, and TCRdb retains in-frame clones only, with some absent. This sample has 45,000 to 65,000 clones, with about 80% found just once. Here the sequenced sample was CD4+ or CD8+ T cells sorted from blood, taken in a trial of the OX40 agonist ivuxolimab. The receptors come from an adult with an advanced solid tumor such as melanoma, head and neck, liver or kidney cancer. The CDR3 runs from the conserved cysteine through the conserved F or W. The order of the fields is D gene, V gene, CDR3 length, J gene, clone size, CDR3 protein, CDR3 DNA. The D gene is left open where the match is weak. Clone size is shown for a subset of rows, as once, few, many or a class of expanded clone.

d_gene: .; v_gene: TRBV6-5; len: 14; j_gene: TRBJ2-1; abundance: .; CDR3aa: CASRRRGADNEQFF; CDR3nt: TGTGCCAGCAGACGTAGGGGGGCGGACAATGAGCAGTTCTTC
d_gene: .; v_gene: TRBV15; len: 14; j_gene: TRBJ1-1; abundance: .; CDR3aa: CATSVLGGVTEAFF; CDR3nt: TGTGCCACCAGCGTCCTGGGGGGGGTGACTGAAGCTTTCTTT
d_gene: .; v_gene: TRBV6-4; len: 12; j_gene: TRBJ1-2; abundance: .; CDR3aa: CASSDIGGGYTF; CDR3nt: TGTGCCAGCAGTGACATTGGTGGTGGCTACACCTTC
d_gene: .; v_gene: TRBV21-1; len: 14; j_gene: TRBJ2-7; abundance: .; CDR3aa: CATDRRDGPYEQYF; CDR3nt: TGTGCCACCGATCGCCGGGACGGACCCTACGAGCAGTACTTC
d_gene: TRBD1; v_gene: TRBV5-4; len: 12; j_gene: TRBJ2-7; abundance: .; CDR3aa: CASSYDRVEQYF; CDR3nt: TGTGCCAGCAGCTACGACAGGGTCGAGCAGTACTTC
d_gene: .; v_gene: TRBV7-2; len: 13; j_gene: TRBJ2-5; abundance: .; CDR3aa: CASSSGRRETQYF; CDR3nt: TGTGCCAGCAGCTCGGGACGTCGGGAGACCCAGTACTTC
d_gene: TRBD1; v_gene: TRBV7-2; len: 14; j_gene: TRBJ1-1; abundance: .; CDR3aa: CASSLAGGYTEAFF; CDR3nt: TGTGCCAGCAGCTTAGCAGGGGGCTACACTGAAGCTTTCTTT
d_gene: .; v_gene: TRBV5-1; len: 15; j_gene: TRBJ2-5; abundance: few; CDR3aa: CASSLTGTLQETQYF; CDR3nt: TGCGCCAGCAGCTTGACCGGGACGCTACAAGAGACCCAGTACTTC
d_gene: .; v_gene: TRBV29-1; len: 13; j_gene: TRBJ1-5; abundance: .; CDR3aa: CSGGEALNQPQHF; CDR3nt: TGCAGCGGGGGCGAGGCCCTCAATCAGCCCCAGCATTTT
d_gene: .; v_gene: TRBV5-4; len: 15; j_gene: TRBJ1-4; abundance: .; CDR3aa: CASSLDGISREKLFF; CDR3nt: TGTGCCAGCAGCTTGGACGGTATAAGTCGGGAAAAACTGTTTTTT
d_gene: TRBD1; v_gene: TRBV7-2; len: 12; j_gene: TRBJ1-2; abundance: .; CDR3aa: CASSDRGYGYTF; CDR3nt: TGTGCCAGCAGCGACAGGGGATATGGCTACACCTTC
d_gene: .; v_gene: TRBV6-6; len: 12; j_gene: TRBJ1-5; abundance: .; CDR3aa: CASSQDGGAQHF; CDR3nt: TGTGCCAGCAGCCAGGACGGAGGAGCCCAGCATTTT
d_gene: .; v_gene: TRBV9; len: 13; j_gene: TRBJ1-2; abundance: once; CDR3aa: CASSVTGNYGYTF; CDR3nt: TGTGCCAGCAGCGTGACAGGAAACTATGGCTACACCTTC
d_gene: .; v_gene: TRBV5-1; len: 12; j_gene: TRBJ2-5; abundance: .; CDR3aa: CASSLAMETQYF; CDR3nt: TGCGCCAGCAGCTTGGCCATGGAGACCCAGTACTTC
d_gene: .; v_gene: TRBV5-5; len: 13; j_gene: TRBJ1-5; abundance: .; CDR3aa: CASSLDSHQPQHF; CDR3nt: TGTGCCAGCAGCTTGGACAGCCATCAGCCCCAGCATTTT
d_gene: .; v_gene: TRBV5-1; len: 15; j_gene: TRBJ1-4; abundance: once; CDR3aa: CASSLSRGSNEKLFF; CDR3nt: TGCGCCAGCAGCTTATCCAGGGGTTCTAATGAAAAACTGTTTTTT
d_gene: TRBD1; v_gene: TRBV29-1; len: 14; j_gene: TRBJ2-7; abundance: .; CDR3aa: CSVNGQGVTYEQYF; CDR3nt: TGCAGCGTTAACGGACAGGGCGTGACCTACGAGCAGTACTTC
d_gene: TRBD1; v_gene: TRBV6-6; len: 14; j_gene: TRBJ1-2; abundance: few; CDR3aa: CASSYYGTGEGYTF; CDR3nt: TGTGCCAGCAGTTACTATGGGACAGGGGAAGGCTACACCTTC
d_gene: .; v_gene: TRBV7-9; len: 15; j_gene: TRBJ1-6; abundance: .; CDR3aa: CASSARGTDNSPLHF; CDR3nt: TGTGCCAGCAGCGCCCGAGGGACGGACAATTCACCCCTCCACTTT
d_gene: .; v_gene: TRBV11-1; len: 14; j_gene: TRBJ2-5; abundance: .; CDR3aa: CASSERQPQETQYF; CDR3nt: TGTGCCAGCAGCGAAAGACAGCCCCAAGAGACCCAGTACTTC
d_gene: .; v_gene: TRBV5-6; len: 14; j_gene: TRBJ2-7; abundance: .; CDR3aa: CASSWDVAGGSEAF; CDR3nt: .
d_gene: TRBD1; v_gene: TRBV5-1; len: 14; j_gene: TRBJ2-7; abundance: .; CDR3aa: CASSSPGTGGQEYF; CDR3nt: TGCGCCAGCAGCTCCCCGGGGACAGGGGGTCAGGAGTACTTC
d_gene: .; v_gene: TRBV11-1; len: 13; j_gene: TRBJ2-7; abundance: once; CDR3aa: CASRGGASYEQYF; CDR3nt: TGTGCCAGCAGAGGCGGGGCATCCTACGAGCAGTACTTC
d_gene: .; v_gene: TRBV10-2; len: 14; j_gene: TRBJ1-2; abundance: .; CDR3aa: CASSEYPGTDGYTF; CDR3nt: TGCGCCAGCAGTGAGTACCCGGGAACGGATGGCTACACCTTC
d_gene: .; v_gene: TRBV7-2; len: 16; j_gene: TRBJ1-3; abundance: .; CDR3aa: CASSLRGRGTGNTIYF; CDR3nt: TGTGCCAGCAGCTTAAGAGGTCGGGGGACCGGAAACACCATATATTTT
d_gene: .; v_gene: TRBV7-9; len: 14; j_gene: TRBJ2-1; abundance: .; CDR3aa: CASSFDGTYNEQFF; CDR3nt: TGTGCCAGCAGCTTCGATGGAACCTACAATGAGCAGTTCTTC
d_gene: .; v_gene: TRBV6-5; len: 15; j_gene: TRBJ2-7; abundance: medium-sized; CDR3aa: CASSYAATGSYEQYF; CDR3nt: TGTGCCAGCAGTTACGCGGCTACGGGGTCCTACGAGCAGTACTTC
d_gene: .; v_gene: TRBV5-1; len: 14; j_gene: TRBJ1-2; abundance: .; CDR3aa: CASSLDSLGYGYTF; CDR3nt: TGCGCCAGCAGCTTGGACAGCCTCGGCTATGGCTACACCTTC
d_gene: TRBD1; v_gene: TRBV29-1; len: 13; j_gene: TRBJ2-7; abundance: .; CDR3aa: CSVERTGGGEQYF; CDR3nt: TGCAGCGTTGAAAGAACAGGGGGCGGCGAGCAGTACTTC
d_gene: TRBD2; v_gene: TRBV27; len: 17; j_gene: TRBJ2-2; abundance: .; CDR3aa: CASSLFLAGENTGELFF; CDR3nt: TGTGCCAGCAGTTTATTCCTAGCGGGGGAGAACACCGGGGAGCTGTTTTTT
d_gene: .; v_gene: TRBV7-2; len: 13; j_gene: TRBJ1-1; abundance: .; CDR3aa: CASSLYQATEAFF; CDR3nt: TGTGCCAGCAGCTTATACCAGGCCACTGAAGCTTTCTTT
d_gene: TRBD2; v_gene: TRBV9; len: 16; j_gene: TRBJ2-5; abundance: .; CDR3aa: CASSPGGGDRSETQYF; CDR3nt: TGTGCCAGCAGCCCCGGTGGGGGGGATAGGTCAGAGACCCAGTACTTC
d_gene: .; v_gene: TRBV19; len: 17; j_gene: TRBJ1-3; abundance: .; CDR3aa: CATGEGHRERSGNTIYF; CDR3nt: TGTGCCACTGGGGAAGGACACCGAGAACGCTCTGGAAACACCATATATTTT
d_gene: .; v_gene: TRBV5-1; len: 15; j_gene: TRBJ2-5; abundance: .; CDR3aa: CASSQGRGQGETQYF; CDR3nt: TGCGCCAGCAGCCAGGGGCGGGGGCAGGGAGAGACCCAGTACTTC
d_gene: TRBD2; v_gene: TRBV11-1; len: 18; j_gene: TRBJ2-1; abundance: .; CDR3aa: CASSRGLAGGLLYNEQFF; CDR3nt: TGTGCCAGCAGCCGAGGACTAGCGGGGGGGCTCCTATACAATGAGCAGTTCTTC
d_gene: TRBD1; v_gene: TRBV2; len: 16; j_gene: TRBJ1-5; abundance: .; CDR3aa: CASSYTTGAFDQPQHF; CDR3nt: TGTGCCAGCAGTTATACGACAGGGGCCTTTGATCAGCCCCAGCATTTT